The 26 T cell receptor beta chains presented below share a single source sample, sequenced in a study of shared clonotypes between healthy human individuals. TCRdb keeps only in-frame clones here, not all; method: immunoSEQ multiplex PCR. The sample comprises 2 million to 2.5 million clones, approximately 96% of which are singletons, and roughly 0.13% rests with the top ten. The sequencing sample was made of naive CD4+ T cells sorted from blood. Subset meaning: CD45RA+ positively selected. These receptors were taken from a man in his late teens or twenties in good health.

The chain employs TRBV27 and TRBJ2-7; possibly TRBD1 for D (5 bases). The CDR3 loop spans 14 amino acids. Germline CDR1 and CDR2: MNHEY and SMNVEV (reference sequence). The ends were cut back, 6 bases at V and 7 bases at J, with 19 bases in the middle. CDR3 region: CASSQGNHGREQYF. The CDR3 DNA is TGTGCCAGCAGCCAGGGTAACCATGGTAGGGAGCAGTACTTC.

This sequence joins TRBV5-1 and TRBJ2-4; D could derive from TRBD1 or TRBD2 (5 bases each). Germline V gene data show CDR1 as SGHRS and CDR2 as YFSETQ. The CDR3 consists of 14 residues. The ends were cut back, 0 bases at V and 6 bases at J, with 10 bases in the middle. In nucleotides, the CDR3 is TGCGCCAGCAGCTTGGAGGGGACGATAAACATTCAGTACTTC. It is translated as CASSLEGTINIQYF.

The CDR3 protein is CASSLAGTADTEAFF. The CDR3 DNA reads as TGTGCCAGCAGCTTAGCGGGGACGGCCGACACTGAAGCTTTCTTT. The rearrangement uses TRBV11-3 and TRBJ1-1, with D possibly TRBD1 on 5 matching bases. V was clipped by 1 base and J by 3 bases, with 12 bases between them. This CDR3 region has 15 residues. CDR1 and CDR2 from the germline V gene are SGHNT and YENEEA.

V and J are TRBV18 and TRBJ1-6; 8 bases are a match to TRBD1. J lost 7 bases, V lost 3 bases, and 11 bases had no gene match. The CDR3 runs to 17 residues. CDR1 and CDR2 from the germline V gene are KGHSH and LQKENI. CDR3 amino acids: CASSPLLGQGGNSPLHF. Written as DNA, the CDR3 is TGTGCCAGCTCACCCCTCCTAGGACAGGGTGGAAATTCACCCCTCCACTTT.

The chain has TRBV4-1 and TRBJ2-5; 10 bases map to TRBD1. The germline V gene encodes CDR1 MGHRA and CDR2 YSYEKL. The junction had 9 bases not matched to a gene; V was cut back by 4 bases and J by 4 bases. The CDR3 totals 16 residues. The CDR3 here is CASSPLPGTGVETQYF. The CDR3 nucleotides read TGCGCCAGCAGCCCGCTCCCCGGGACAGGGGTAGAGACCCAGTACTTC.

The chain couples TRBV2 to TRBJ2-7; perhaps TRBD2 as D (5 bases). The V gene lost 8 bases and the J gene lost 7 bases, with 15 bases spanning the gap. CDR3 length equals 12 residues. Germline CDR1 is SNHLY and CDR2 is FYNNEI. CDR3 protein: CASRYPEEEQYF. The DNA of the CDR3 is TGTGCCAGCCGATATCCGGAGGAGGAGCAGTACTTC.

Turning to this clone: The same CDR3 arises from other DNA sequences in this sample as well. This sequence joins TRBV7-9 and TRBJ1-5; TRBD1 matches at 7 bases. The CDR3 sequence is 12 residues long. CDR1 is SEHNR and CDR2 is FQNEAQ in the germline V gene (reference sequence). V lost 3 bases to trimming and J lost 7 bases; unmatched junction nucleotides: 0. The CDR3: CASSLGQQPQHF. The CDR3 nucleotides are TGTGCCAGCAGCTTGGGACAGCAGCCCCAGCATTTT.

This sequence joins TRBV2 and TRBJ2-7; the D gene is possibly TRBD1 (5 bases). The CDR3 spans 12 residues. Germline CDR1 and CDR2: SNHLY and FYNNEI. The V end was cut by 8 bases, the J end by 5 bases, with 13 bases between. The CDR3 spells CASLRLQDEQYF. CDR3 sequence (DNA): TGTGCCAGCCTCCGTCTACAGGACGAGCAGTACTTC.

The chain has TRBV5-1 and TRBJ2-1; 11 nucleotides match TRBD2. The CDR3 consists of 15 residues. CDR1 is SGHRS and CDR2 is YFSETQ in the germline V gene. The junction had 12 bases not matched to a gene; V was cut back by 4 bases and J by 12 bases. CDR3 residues: CASSQGLAENTRQFF. The CDR3 DNA reads as TGCGCCAGCAGCCAGGGACTAGCGGAAAACACTAGGCAGTTCTTC.

The chain carries TRBV5-5 and TRBJ1-3; D is ambiguous. This CDR3 spans 15 amino acids. The V and J ends lost 1 base and 0 bases respectively, with 8 bases between them. Germline values: CDR1 SGHKS, CDR2 YYEKEE (reference sequence). CDR3 nucleotides: TGTGCCAGCAGCTTGTTCCAGAGCTCTGGAAACACCATATATTTT. Its translation: CASSLFQSSGNTIYF.

V is TRBV30 and J is TRBJ1-4; D not certain. The CDR3 runs to 13 residues. Germline lookup yields CDR1 GTSNPN and CDR2 SVGIG (reference sequence). Trimming took off 2 bases at V and 2 bases at J, with 6 bases between the two ends. This CDR3 reads CAWSIKTNEKLFF. CDR3 nucleotide sequence: TGTGCCTGGAGTATCAAGACTAATGAAAAACTGTTTTTT.

This chain's CDR3 is CASSDPGINTIYF. CDR3 DNA: TGTGCCAGCAGTGATCCAGGGATAAACACCATATATTTT. The genes are TRBV6-1 and TRBJ1-3, with D maybe TRBD1 (5 bases). Germline V gene lookup returns CDR1 MNHNS and CDR2 SASEGT. Trimming cost V 3 bases and J 6 bases, with 9 bases left between them. The CDR3 runs to 13 residues.

As DNA, the CDR3 is TGTGCCAGCTCACCACCGTTCTGGGTCGCTGGGGCCAACGTCCTGACTTTC. This sequence encodes CASSPPFWVAGANVLTF. This rearrangement joins TRBV18 to TRBJ2-6; D is ambiguous. CDR3 length: 17 residues. V lost 0 bases to trimming and J lost 2 bases, with 11 bases between them. CDR1 is KGHSH and CDR2 is LQKENI in the germline V gene.

The chain has TRBV30 and TRBJ2-3; perhaps TRBD1 as D (6 bases). Germline CDR1 and CDR2: GTSNPN and SVGIG (reference sequence). This CDR3 has 15 amino acids. Trimming cost V 2 bases and J 0 bases, with 12 bases left between them. The chain's CDR3 is CAWSTQGTSTDTQYF. CDR3 bases: TGTGCCTGGAGTACACAGGGTACTAGCACAGATACGCAGTATTTT.

This chain uses TRBV25-1 with TRBJ2-2; D is possibly TRBD1 (5 bases). The CDR3 contains 16 residues. Germline loops: CDR1 MGHDK, CDR2 SYGVNS. V was cut by 5 bases and J by 1 base, with 14 bases left in between. Here the CDR3 DNA reads TGTGCCAGCAGTCCAGGACATACCATGAACACCGGGGAGCTGTTTTTT. Its protein product is CASSPGHTMNTGELFF.

In this sample, this clone turned up once. The chain uses TRBV18 and TRBJ2-7, with TRBD2 as a possible D gene (6 bases). Germline V gene data show CDR1 as KGHSH and CDR2 as LQKENI. V dropped 0 bases and J dropped 1 base, with 16 bases sitting between them. CDR3 length: 17 residues. CDR3 sequence (DNA): TGTGCCAGCTCACCACCTTTGATCGGGACTTATTCCTACGAGCAGTACTTC. Encoded protein: CASSPPLIGTYSYEQYF.

The chain combines TRBV28 with TRBJ1-4; D is possibly TRBD1 (5 bases). Germline CDR1 reads MDHEN; CDR2 reads SYDVKM. The germline V and J ends were trimmed by 5 bases and 5 bases, with 15 bases remaining between them. The CDR3 extends over 15 amino acids. CDR3 in DNA: TGTGCCAGCAGTCCTCCCGACAGAGCCAATGAAAAACTGTTTTTT. Its protein product is CASSPPDRANEKLFF.

The gene calls are TRBV27 and TRBJ2-6, with 10 bases that match TRBD2. This CDR3 spans 19 amino acids. Unmatched junction bases numbered 12, after V lost 6 bases and J lost 1 base. CDR1 MNHEY and CDR2 SMNVEV come from the germline V gene (reference sequence). CDR3 sequence: CASSRVGASGSSGANVLTF. The DNA of the CDR3 is TGTGCCAGCAGCCGCGTAGGGGCTAGCGGGAGTTCTGGGGCCAACGTCCTGACTTTC.

As concerns this clone: Other nucleotide sequences in the sample specify the same CDR3. V gene TRBV14 combines with J gene TRBJ1-1, with D perhaps TRBD1 (5 bases). This CDR3 is 13 amino acids long. V was clipped by 2 bases and J by 4 bases, with 8 bases between them. The germline gives CDR1 SGHDN, CDR2 FVKESK. CDR3 DNA sequence: TGTGCCAGCAGCCAACAGGGTAGCACTGAAGCTTTCTTT. It translates to CASSQQGSTEAFF.

The V call is TRBV10-2, the J call TRBJ2-1, with 9 bases aligning to TRBD2. CDR1 is WSHSY, CDR2 SAAADI, per germline. With V trimmed by 6 bases and J by 9 bases, 9 bases remained unmatched. The CDR3 is made up of 14 amino acids. Here the CDR3 DNA reads TGCGCCAGCAGGGTGGGGCTAGCGGGATCTGAGCAGTTCTTC. This translates into CASRVGLAGSEQFF.

This clone was recorded once. CDR3 nucleotides: TGTGCCAGCAGTACCGACAGGTTGCTGAACACTGAAGCTTTCTTT. It is translated as CASSTDRLLNTEAFF. J is TRBJ1-1 and V is TRBV6-6, with D perhaps TRBD1 (6 bases). Between the trimmed V and J ends, which lost 5 bases and 0 bases, there was a span of 13 bases. Per germline, CDR1 MNHNY and CDR2 SVGAGI (reference sequence). The CDR3 has 15 residues.

This chain connects TRBV7-2 to TRBJ1-1; D perhaps matches TRBD1 (6 bases). V was pared by 6 bases and J by 6 bases, with 14 bases between. This CDR3 contains 13 residues. Germline CDR1 is SGHTA and CDR2 is FQGNSA. In DNA, the CDR3 is TGTGCCAGCAGATTTACAGGGATCCCTGAAGCTTTCTTT. Translated, it gives CASRFTGIPEAFF. The whole variable domain, filled in from reference TRBV7-2 and TRBJ1-1, reads GAGVSQSPSNKVTEKGKDVELRCDPISGHTALYWYRQSLGQGLEFLIYFQGNSAPDKSGLPSDRFSAERTGGSVSTLTIQRTQQEDSAVYLCASRFTGIPEAFFGQGTRLTVV.

The rearrangement uses TRBV5-4 and TRBJ2-7, with 12 positions matching TRBD2. Germline V CDR1 and CDR2: SGHNT, YYREEE (reference sequence). The CDR3 covers 15 residues. J gave up 7 bases and V 5 bases, and 10 bases lay outside the gene matches. CDR3 sequence reads: CASSNRGLAGTEQYF. The CDR3, as DNA: TGTGCCAGCAGTAATCGGGGACTAGCGGGTACGGAGCAGTACTTC.

V and J are TRBV5-4 and TRBJ1-2; D may be TRBD1 (5 bases). The germline CDR1 and CDR2 sequences are SGHNT and YYREEE (reference sequence). CDR3 size: 15 residues. V lost 4 bases and J lost 1, with 14 bases in between. The CDR3 region is CASSGGLLDNYGYTF. In nucleotides, the CDR3 is TGTGCCAGCAGCGGGGGTCTTCTTGATAACTATGGCTACACCTTC.

The chain employs TRBV11-3 and TRBJ2-1; D is uncertain. CDR1 and CDR2 (germline): SGHNT, YENEEA. The ends were cut back, 4 bases at V and 8 bases at J, with 15 bases in the middle. This CDR3 has 14 residues. CDR3 in DNA: TGTGCCAGCAGCTCGGGCTTTGGCGGCGATGAGCAGTTCTTC. It codes for CASSSGFGGDEQFF.

This sequence joins TRBV5-4 and TRBJ1-1; 8 positions agree with TRBD1. The V and J ends lost 3 bases and 1 base, in that order; junction bases with no gene match: 2. The CDR3 is made up of 14 amino acids. Per the germline V gene, CDR1 is SGHNT and CDR2 is YYREEE (reference sequence). The CDR3 bases are TGTGCCAGCAGCTGGACAGGGACGAACACTGAAGCTTTCTTT. Protein sequence: CASSWTGTNTEAFF.